This passage covers 28 T cell receptor beta chains from one sample sequenced in a study of T cells after yellow fever vaccination. TCRdb used MiXCR to reprocess the 5' RACE reads, holding one entry per CDR3 protein. Altogether a few hundred thousand distinct CDR3 sequences are present, over 4% being singletons, with the ten largest covering 20% to 25%. The source material was PBMCs, sampled 5 days after the yellow fever booster vaccination. These receptors were taken from a man aged 18-30 years who received the YFV17D yellow fever vaccine.

The rearrangement links TRBV4-3 to TRBJ2-7; D might be TRBD1 (6 bases). This CDR3 comprises 14 residues. V was trimmed by 3 bases and J by 7 bases, leaving 16 bases between them. CDR1 is LGHNA and CDR2 is YSLEER in the germline V gene. The CDR3 protein is CASSQVRGGREQYF. The CDR3 DNA follows: TGCGCCAGCAGCCAGGTCAGGGGCGGTAGGGAGCAGTACTTC.

The gene calls are TRBV3-1 and TRBJ2-3, with D perhaps being TRBD1 or TRBD2 (5 bases each). CDR3 size: 13 residues. The germline CDR1 and CDR2 sequences are LGHDT and YNNKEL (reference sequence). V lost 4 bases to trimming and J lost 7 bases, with 12 bases between them. The CDR3 loop reads CASSRRDGYTQYF. CDR3 nucleotide sequence: TGTGCCAGCAGCCGCCGGGACGGATATACGCAGTATTTT.

This clonotype has only a few counts. The rearrangement uses TRBV20-1 and TRBJ2-5, with D uncertain. The CDR3 runs 13 residues. Germline CDR1 DFQATT, CDR2 SNEGSKA (reference sequence). Trimming stripped 6 bases from V and 5 bases from J, with 16 bases between. The CDR3 bases are TGCAGTGCGTTGAGCCCTACCGACGAGACCCAGTACTTC. Translating it yields CSALSPTDETQYF.

The sample holds a few counts of this clonotype. The chain couples TRBV15 to TRBJ1-2; D remains unclear. Germline CDR1 is LNHNV and CDR2 is YYDKDF (reference sequence). The V end was cut by 5 bases, the J end by 10 bases, with 17 bases between. The CDR3 runs 13 residues. The CDR3 region is CATSYGQAFDYTF. The DNA of the CDR3 is TGTGCCACCAGCTACGGGCAGGCGTTTGACTACACCTTC.

The chain is built from TRBV20-1 and TRBJ2-7; D ambiguous. The CDR3 is made up of 14 amino acids. The V end was cut by 5 bases, the J end by 2 bases, with 16 bases between. The germline V gene has CDR1 DFQATT and CDR2 SNEGSKA (reference sequence). The CDR3 DNA sequence: TGCAGTGCTCCCCTCCAGATCCCAGCCTACGAGCAGTACTTC. Translation: CSAPLQIPAYEQYF.

The chain employs TRBV10-3 and TRBJ1-3; the D is unclear. There are 19 residues in the CDR3. Deletions cut 2 bases from V and 0 bases from J, with 20 bases between. Germline values: CDR1 ENHRY, CDR2 SYGVKD. CDR3 sequence: CAISEGSGIPLISGNTIYF. CDR3 coding DNA: TGTGCCATCAGTGAGGGGTCAGGTATCCCACTAATCTCTGGAAACACCATATATTTT.

This chain links TRBV7-2 with TRBJ1-5; no definite D call. The germline CDR1 and CDR2 sequences are SGHTA and FQGNSA. The CDR3 length is 13 residues. With 5 bases removed from V and 4 bases from J, the gap between germline ends came to 9 bases. The CDR3 nucleotides read TGTGCCAGCAGCCCAGTAATGAATCAGCCCCAGCATTTT. Protein: CASSPVMNQPQHF.

This clonotype was picked up many times. CDR3 DNA sequence: TGTGCCAGCAGCCTCGGACTGTACACCGGGGAGCTGTTTTTT. Its protein product is CASSLGLYTGELFF. The chain joins TRBV27 to TRBJ2-2; D perhaps matches TRBD2 (5 bases). Germline-derived CDR1 and CDR2 are MNHEY and SMNVEV (reference sequence). The CDR3 consists of 14 residues. V lost 6 bases, J lost 3 bases, and 11 bases lay in between.

The rearrangement joins TRBV2 to TRBJ2-2, with 13 bases fitting TRBD2. Germline V CDR1 and CDR2: SNHLY, FYNNEI. This CDR3 comprises 15 residues. Germline trimming cut 7 bases from V and 5 bases from J; bases unmatched to any gene: 4. CDR3 sequence (DNA): TGTGCCAGCATGACGACTAGCGGGGGGACCGGGGAGCTGTTTTTT. It specifies CASMTTSGGTGELFF.

The chain couples TRBV9 to TRBJ2-3, with 10 bases lining up with TRBD2. J gave up 5 bases and V 2 bases, and 8 bases lay outside the gene matches. Germline CDR1 SGDLS, CDR2 YYNGEE. The CDR3 spans 16 residues. The CDR3 is CASSVSLAGVIDTQYF. The CDR3 nucleotides read TGTGCCAGCAGCGTTTCCCTAGCGGGGGTTATAGATACGCAGTATTTT.

This clonotype was detected only a few times. The chain recombines TRBV6-1 with TRBJ1-6; 9 bases fit TRBD1. This CDR3 is built from 15 residues. Per germline, CDR1 MNHNS and CDR2 SASEGT. V gave up 1 base and J gave up 5 bases; unmatched junction bases: 0. The DNA for the CDR3 is TGTGCCAGCAGTGAAGGGACAGGGGATAATTCACCCCTCCACTTT. Encoded protein: CASSEGTGDNSPLHF.

This clonotype showed up many times. The chain links TRBV5-1 to TRBJ2-1; possibly TRBD2 for D (5 bases). Deletions cut 2 bases from V and 15 bases from J, with 15 bases between. The CDR3 totals 12 residues. CDR1 is SGHRS and CDR2 is YFSETQ in the germline V gene. For the CDR3, the DNA is TGCGCCAGCAGCTTATCCGCCGGGGAATGGTTCTTC. It translates to CASSLSAGEWFF.

CDR3: CASSNTDGFTDTQYF. DNA for the CDR3: TGTGCCAGCAGCAATACCGACGGCTTCACAGATACGCAGTATTTT. V usage is TRBV7-7 and J usage is TRBJ2-3; D is uncertain. Germline CDR1 is SSHAT and CDR2 is FNYEAQ (reference sequence). Deletions cut 5 bases from V and 2 bases from J, with 14 bases between. This CDR3 contains 15 residues.

The CDR3 is CSATGSGTGYEQYV. The CDR3, as DNA: TGCAGTGCTACCGGGTCGGGGACTGGATACGAGCAGTACGTC. This chain links TRBV20-1 with TRBJ2-7; D is perhaps TRBD2 (6 bases). The V gene's germline CDR1 is DFQATT and CDR2 SNEGSKA (reference sequence). Trimming removed 4 bases at V and 4 bases at J, with 17 bases between. The CDR3 length is 14 residues.

This chain links TRBV3-1 with TRBJ1-6; tentatively, D is TRBD1 (6 bases). The ends were cut back, 4 bases at V and 5 bases at J, with 24 bases in the middle. Germline loops: CDR1 LGHDT, CDR2 YNNKEL (reference sequence). CDR3 size: 19 residues. This CDR3 reads CASSPSGKGVVVDNSPLHF. The CDR3 coding sequence is TGTGCCAGCAGCCCCTCGGGCAAGGGGGTCGTGGTGGATAATTCACCCCTCCACTTT.

This clonotype came up many times. The V gene is TRBV7-9, the J gene TRBJ2-3, with 9 bases identical to TRBD1. The CDR3 has 15 amino acids. Trimming cost V 5 bases and J 3 bases; bases outside gene matches: 6. Germline V CDR1 and CDR2: SEHNR, FQNEAQ (reference sequence). In DNA form, the CDR3 reads TGTGCCAGCAGCGGACGGACAGGGGAGACAGATACGCAGTATTTT. Translation gives CASSGRTGETDTQYF.

This chain connects TRBV6-1 to TRBJ2-7, with 10 bases lining up with TRBD1. The ends lost 5 bases at V and 1 base at J; junction bases unmatched: 5. From germline, CDR1 is MNHNS and CDR2 SASEGT. The CDR3 has 15 residues. The CDR3 DNA is TGTGCCAGCAGTAAATGGACAGGGGGTTCCTACGAGCAGTACGTC. Protein sequence: CASSKWTGGSYEQYV.

This clonotype was seen ten or more times. V and J are TRBV7-9 and TRBJ2-5; no firm D call. The germline V gene encodes CDR1 SEHNR and CDR2 FQNEAQ (reference sequence). The CDR3 contains 13 residues. The V gene lost 3 bases and the J gene lost 5 bases, with 10 bases spanning the gap. Here the CDR3 DNA reads TGTGCCAGCAGCTTGGTCCTCGGGGAGACCCAGTACTTC. It translates to CASSLVLGETQYF.

This clonotype turned up a few times. The rearrangement joins TRBV15 to TRBJ2-1, with 9 bases matching TRBD2. Looked up from germline, CDR1 is LNHNV and CDR2 is YYDKDF (reference sequence). This CDR3 is 14 amino acids long. Unmatched junction bases numbered 4, after V lost 9 bases and J lost 1 base. CDR3 in DNA: TGTGCCACGGGGAGCGGGGGGTCCTACAATGAGCAGTTCTTC. Its translation: CATGSGGSYNEQFF.

This clonotype has more than one count but fewer than ten. The gene calls are TRBV5-1 and TRBJ2-3; 7 positions agree with TRBD1. This CDR3 comprises 14 residues. V dropped 4 bases and J dropped 2; count of bases not matched to a gene: 4. CDR1 and CDR2 (germline): SGHRS, YFSETQ. The chain's CDR3 is CASSQGQATDTQYF. CDR3 nucleotides: TGCGCCAGCAGCCAAGGACAGGCCACAGATACGCAGTATTTT.

This clonotype was found many times. The gene calls are TRBV11-2 and TRBJ1-4; D is uncertain. V shed 2 bases and J shed 4 bases, with 17 bases lying between them. The CDR3 spans 17 residues. Germline lookup yields CDR1 SGHAT and CDR2 FQNNGV. CDR3 sequence: CASSLTESYGFNEKLFF. CDR3 coding DNA: TGTGCCAGCAGCTTAACCGAGTCTTACGGTTTTAATGAAAAACTGTTTTTT.

Only a few counts were recorded for this clonotype. The chain combines TRBV20-1 with TRBJ2-1; no firm D call. This CDR3 is built from 15 residues. Looked up from germline, CDR1 is DFQATT and CDR2 is SNEGSKA (reference sequence). The V end was cut by 3 bases, the J end by 0 bases, with 12 bases between. This chain's CDR3 is CSARDPGSSYNEQFF. DNA of the CDR3: TGCAGTGCTAGGGACCCGGGTAGCTCCTACAATGAGCAGTTCTTC.

Ten or more counts support this clonotype. The chain recombines TRBV27 with TRBJ2-1; D not resolved. Trimming removed 6 bases from V and 6 bases from J, with 15 bases in between. Germline CDR1 and CDR2: MNHEY and SMNVEV (reference sequence). The CDR3 is made up of 14 amino acids. The CDR3 loop reads CASSNKAMGNEQFF. CDR3 nucleotide sequence: TGTGCCAGCAGCAATAAGGCCATGGGCAATGAGCAGTTCTTC.

This clonotype was recorded at least ten times. V and J are TRBV12-3 or TRBV12-4 and TRBJ1-6, with D unresolved. V lost 1 base to trimming and J lost 8 bases, with 9 bases between them. This CDR3 is 14 amino acids long. The CDR3 sequence is CASSLGGDHSPLHF. The DNA for the CDR3 is TGTGCCAGCAGTTTAGGGGGAGATCATTCACCCCTCCACTTT.

This clonotype was seen ten or more times. This chain links TRBV20-1 with TRBJ1-6, with TRBD1 as a possible D gene (6 bases). Looked up from germline, CDR1 is DFQATT and CDR2 is SNEGSKA (reference sequence). The CDR3 consists of 17 residues. V dropped 0 bases and J dropped 7 bases, with 19 bases sitting between them. The CDR3 DNA reads TGCAGTGCTAGAGATCCCCGGACAGCGGAGGGAAATTCACCCCTCCACTTT. It is translated as CSARDPRTAEGNSPLHF.

This clonotype was detected ten times or more. The J gene is TRBJ2-2, the V gene TRBV4-3, with D uncertain. Trimming pared 0 bases from V and 2 bases from J, leaving 7 bases between. CDR1 is LGHNA, CDR2 YSLEER, per germline. This CDR3 spans 15 amino acids. The CDR3 nucleotides read TGCGCCAGCAGCCAAGAGACTTACAACACCGGGGAGCTGTTTTTT. Translation gives CASSQETYNTGELFF.

This clonotype was counted at least ten times. V gene TRBV20-1 combines with J gene TRBJ2-2; D unresolved. V was trimmed by 6 bases and J by 7 bases, leaving 12 bases between them. The CDR3 covers 12 residues. Germline V gene data show CDR1 as DFQATT and CDR2 as SNEGSKA (reference sequence). The CDR3 DNA is TGCAGTGCCCCCGATAGGATCGGGGAGCTGTTTTTT. Protein: CSAPDRIGELFF.

J is TRBJ1-1 and V is TRBV5-4; 9 positions match TRBD1. Germline values: CDR1 SGHNT, CDR2 YYREEE (reference sequence). The CDR3 consists of 16 residues. V lost 0 bases, J lost 2 bases, and 5 bases stayed unmatched. The CDR3 nucleotides read TGTGCCAGCAGCTTGGGTAAGGGACAGGGAAACACTGAAGCTTTCTTT. This sequence encodes CASSLGKGQGNTEAFF. Together with reference TRBV5-4 and TRBJ1-1, the CDR3 gives the full variable domain: ETGVTQSPTHLIKTRGQQVTLRCSSQSGHNTVSWYQQALGQGPQFIFQYYREEENGRGNFPPRFSGLQFPNYSSELNVNALELDDSALYLCASSLGKGQGNTEAFFGQGTRLTVV.